The T cell receptor (beta chain) under discussion was sequenced for a study of cytotoxic CD8 clonotypes in ibrutinib-treated CLL. Profiling relied on immunoSEQ multiplex PCR, and the TCRdb table lists in-frame clones only, not all of them. The repertoire holds about 140,000 clones, over 75% seen once, with less than 8.5% in the top ten. Findings and limits, study-wide: Exceeding age-matched healthy donors, baseline clonality also tracked the counts of circulating CD8+ T cells.

As for this clone: No antigen is known for it. The junction departs from the called germline gene at one end, perhaps through a read error.

The CDR3 sequence is 15 residues long. Germline values: CDR1 MGHRA, CDR2 YSYEKL. The source material was PBMCs, sampled after 36 months of ibrutinib treatment. The chain has TRBV4-1 and TRBJ1-6, with TRBD1 as a possible D gene (6 bases). This clonotype was obtained from a human donor with chronic lymphocytic leukemia. The CDR3 is CASSQVGHYNSPLHF. The CDR3 DNA reads TGTGCCAGCAGCCAAGTGGGACACTATAATTCACCCCTCCACTTT.